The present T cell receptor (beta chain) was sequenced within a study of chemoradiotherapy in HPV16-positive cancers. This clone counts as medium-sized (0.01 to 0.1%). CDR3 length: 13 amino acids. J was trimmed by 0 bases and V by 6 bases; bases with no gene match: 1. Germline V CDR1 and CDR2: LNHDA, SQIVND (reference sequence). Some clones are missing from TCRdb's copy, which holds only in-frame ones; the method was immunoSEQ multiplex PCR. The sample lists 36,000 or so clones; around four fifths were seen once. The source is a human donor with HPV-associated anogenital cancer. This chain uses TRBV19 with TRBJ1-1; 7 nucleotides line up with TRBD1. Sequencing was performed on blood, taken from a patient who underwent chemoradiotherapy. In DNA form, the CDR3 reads TGTGCCAGTAGGGGACAGATGAACACTGAAGCTTTCTTT. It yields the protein CASRGQMNTEAFF.